Presented here are 5 T cell receptor beta chains from one specimen sequenced in a study of identical twins. A single record per CDR3 protein comes from TCRdb applying MiXCR to the 5' RACE reads. This table has a few hundred thousand distinct CDR3 sequences, approximately 16% appearing once. The data also belong to a second study, concerning yellow fever vaccine responses in identical twins.

What was sequenced was CD4+ T cells sorted from blood. The receptors here all came from a woman aged 18-29 years in good health.

J is TRBJ2-1 and V is TRBV5-1; TRBD1 matches 8 bases. The germline V gene has CDR1 SGHRS and CDR2 YFSETQ. The CDR3 spans 15 residues. The trim removed 3 bases at V and 10 bases at J, leaving 12 bases unmatched. The CDR3 loop is CASSWRTGTGGEQFF. The DNA for the CDR3 is TGCGCCAGCAGCTGGAGGACTGGCACAGGGGGAGAGCAGTTCTTC.

The CDR3 loop is CASSLVPGRETQYF. CDR3 DNA sequence: TGCGCCAGCAGCTTGGTCCCGGGGCGGGAGACCCAGTACTTC. This rearrangement joins TRBV5-1 to TRBJ2-5; D may match TRBD1 or TRBD2 (5 bases each). Per germline, CDR1 SGHRS and CDR2 YFSETQ. CDR3 length equals 14 residues. V shed 0 bases and J shed 5 bases, with 11 bases lying between them.

This clonotype has a handful of counts. V is TRBV12-3 or TRBV12-4 and J is TRBJ2-7, with D possibly being TRBD1 or TRBD2 (6 bases each). The CDR3 sequence is 14 residues long. The ends were cut back, 2 bases at V and 3 bases at J, with 11 bases in the middle. In DNA, the CDR3 is TGTGCCAGCAGTTTAAAAGAGGGGGGCTACGAGCAGTACTTC. It specifies CASSLKEGGYEQYF.

This chain joins TRBV6-5 and TRBJ1-5; 8 nucleotides line up with TRBD1. This CDR3 is built from 15 residues. CDR1 and CDR2 (germline): MNHEY, SVGAGI. Trimming at V came to 0 bases and at J to 6 bases, leaving 4 bases not matched to a gene. The CDR3 loop reads CASSYSSTGGQPQHF. The CDR3 region has the DNA TGTGCCAGCAGTTACTCTAGTACAGGGGGTCAGCCCCAGCATTTT.

This clonotype came up a few times. This chain connects TRBV2 to TRBJ2-3, with 10 positions matching TRBD2. The CDR3 spans 18 residues. V lost 6 bases, J lost 2 bases, and 14 bases stayed unmatched. Looked up from germline, CDR1 is SNHLY and CDR2 is FYNNEI. This chain's CDR3 is CASSISGRAIYYTDTQYF. The DNA of the CDR3 is TGTGCCAGCAGCATCAGCGGGAGGGCCATCTACTACACAGATACGCAGTATTTT.